The source of this TCR beta chain is a study of CD8 T cells in ankylosing spondylitis. Points from the study as a whole: Seemingly distinctive of ankylosing spondylitis blood was a TCR beta motif formed by eight highly homologous variants. Reported data indicate significant enrichment of disease-linked clones within matched ankylosing spondylitis synovial fluid.

The sample holds a few counts of this clonotype. Its antigen is not identified. Library preparation for TCR beta used quantitative 5'-RACE with molecular barcodes. TCRdb independently ran MiXCR on the 5' RACE reads; one entry per CDR3 protein. The data contain hundreds of thousands of distinct CDR3 sequences, roughly 20% of them singletons. The CDR3 spans 14 residues. Trimming cost V 8 bases and J 4 bases, with 16 bases left between them. The sequence came from a male donor with ankylosing spondylitis or in good health (not recorded which). The chain couples TRBV12-3 or TRBV12-4 to TRBJ2-3, with D tentatively TRBD2 (6 bases). Sequenced input: blood, either unsorted or a sorted T cell fraction (not recorded which). CDR3 region: CASRIGTLADTQYF. CDR3 in DNA: TGTGCCAGCCGCATAGGGACTTTAGCAGATACGCAGTATTTT.